This passage covers 7 T cell receptor beta chains from one sample sequenced in a study of OX40 agonist ivuxolimab in advanced cancers. TCRdb's copy holds only in-frame clones and misses some; the assay was immunoSEQ multiplex PCR. The table lists about 52,000 clones, approximately 95% of them singletons, with about 24% in the top ten. Specimen: CD4+ or CD8+ T cells sorted from blood, collected in a trial of the OX40 agonist ivuxolimab. The source of these receptors is an adult with an advanced solid tumor such as melanoma, head and neck, liver or kidney cancer.

The rearrangement uses TRBV4-3 and TRBJ1-4, with TRBD1 matching 7 bases. Germline lookup yields CDR1 LGHNA and CDR2 YSLEER. This CDR3 is built from 16 residues. With V trimmed by 1 base and J by 6 bases, 8 bases remained unmatched. The CDR3, as DNA: TGCGCCAGCAGCCAAGGGACCCAGGGGGGGTATGAAAAACTGTTTTTT. This encodes CASSQGTQGGYEKLFF.

The chain employs TRBV7-9 and TRBJ2-1, with a tentative D call TRBD2 (6 bases). The CDR3 spans 13 residues. Trimming stripped 8 bases from V and 8 bases from J, with 16 bases between. Germline values: CDR1 SEHNR, CDR2 FQNEAQ (reference sequence). CDR3 sequence reads: CASREFQRDEQFF. CDR3 in DNA: TGTGCCAGCCGGGAGTTTCAGCGGGATGAGCAGTTCTTC. The full variable domain, completed using reference TRBV7-9 and TRBJ2-1, is DTGVSQNPRHKITKRGQNVTFRCDPISEHNRLYWYRQTLGQGPEFLTYFQNEAQLEKSRLLSDRFSAERPKGSFSTLEIQRTEQGDSAMYLCASREFQRDEQFFGPGTRLTVL.

This chain joins TRBV19 and TRBJ2-6; 8 nucleotides agree with TRBD1. CDR3 length: 21 residues. The ends lost 3 bases at V and 1 base at J; junction bases unmatched: 17. CDR1 and CDR2 from the germline V gene are LNHDA and SQIVND (reference sequence). Written as DNA, the CDR3 is TGTGCCAGTAGTATGAGGCTACGGACCAGGGGGCGATCATCTGGGGCCAACGTCCTGACTTTC. As protein: CASSMRLRTRGRSSGANVLTF.

This chain connects TRBV7-2 to TRBJ1-1, with 9 bases fitting TRBD1. The CDR3 totals 15 residues. Germline trimming cut 7 bases from V and 4 bases from J; bases unmatched to any gene: 10. Looked up from germline, CDR1 is SGHTA and CDR2 is FQGNSA. CDR3 nucleotide sequence: TGTGCCAGCACCCCGGTGGGACAGGGATTCACTGAAGCTTTCTTT. Its translation is CASTPVGQGFTEAFF.

The chain is built from TRBV7-9 and TRBJ1-1, with D uncertain. V was shortened by 5 bases and J by 6 bases, with 7 bases between the two germline ends. CDR3 length equals 11 residues. Germline V CDR1 and CDR2: SEHNR, FQNEAQ (reference sequence). The CDR3 reads CASSPRPEAFF. CDR3 DNA sequence: TGTGCCAGCAGCCCGCGGCCTGAAGCTTTCTTT.

The CDR3 loop is CASSLGTASNNEQFF. The CDR3 coding sequence is TGTGCCAGCAGTTTGGGGACAGCAAGTAACAATGAGCAGTTCTTC. J is TRBJ2-1 and V is TRBV27, with 7 bases lining up with TRBD1. The CDR3 is 15 residues long. The germline V gene has CDR1 MNHEY and CDR2 SMNVEV (reference sequence). V trimming: 3 bases; J trimming: 5 bases; junction bases outside the gene matches: 7.

The rearrangement uses TRBV5-1 and TRBJ1-1; tentative D call: TRBD1 (6 bases). The CDR3 has 12 residues. Germline V gene lookup returns CDR1 SGHRS and CDR2 YFSETQ. V was pared by 4 bases and J by 5 bases, with 9 bases between. CDR3 sequence (DNA): TGCGCCAGCAGCACCCAGGGGACTGAAGCTTTCTTT. Translation gives CASSTQGTEAFF.